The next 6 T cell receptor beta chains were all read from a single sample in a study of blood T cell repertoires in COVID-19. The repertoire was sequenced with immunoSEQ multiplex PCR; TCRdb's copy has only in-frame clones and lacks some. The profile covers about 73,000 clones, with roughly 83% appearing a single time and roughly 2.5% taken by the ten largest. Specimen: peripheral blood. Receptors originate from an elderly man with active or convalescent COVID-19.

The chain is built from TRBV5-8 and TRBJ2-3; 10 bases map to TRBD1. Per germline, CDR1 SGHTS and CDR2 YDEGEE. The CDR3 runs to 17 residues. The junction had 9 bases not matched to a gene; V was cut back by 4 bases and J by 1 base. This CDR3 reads CASSKGTGVPRTDTQYF. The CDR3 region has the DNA TGTGCCAGCAGCAAGGGGACAGGGGTGCCTCGCACAGATACGCAGTATTTT.

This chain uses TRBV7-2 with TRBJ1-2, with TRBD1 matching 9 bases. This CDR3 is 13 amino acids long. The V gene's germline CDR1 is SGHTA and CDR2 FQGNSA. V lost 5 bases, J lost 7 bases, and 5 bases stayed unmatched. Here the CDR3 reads CASSADRGGGYTF. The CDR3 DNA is TGTGCCAGCAGCGCAGACAGGGGGGGTGGCTACACCTTC.

CDR3 in DNA: TGTGCCAGCAGAAGCGGGAGTGAGCAGTTCTTC. Encoded protein: CASRSGSEQFF. This rearrangement joins TRBV11-3 to TRBJ2-1; 8 positions match TRBD2. This CDR3 is built from 11 residues. The V gene's germline CDR1 is SGHNT and CDR2 YENEEA. V gave up 6 bases and J gave up 9 bases; unmatched junction bases: 1.

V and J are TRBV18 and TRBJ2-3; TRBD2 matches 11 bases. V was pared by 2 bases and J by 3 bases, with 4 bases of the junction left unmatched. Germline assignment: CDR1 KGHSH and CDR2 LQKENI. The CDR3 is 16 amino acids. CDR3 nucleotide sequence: TGTGCCAGCTCACCAACCCTAGCGGGAGGAACAGATACGCAGTATTTT. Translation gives CASSPTLAGGTDTQYF. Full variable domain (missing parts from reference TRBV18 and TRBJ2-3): NAGVMQNPRHLVRRRGQEARLRCSPMKGHSHVYWYRQLPEEGLKFMVYLQKENIIDESGMPKERFSAEFPKEGPSILRIQQVVRGDSAAYFCASSPTLAGGTDTQYFGPGTRLTVL.

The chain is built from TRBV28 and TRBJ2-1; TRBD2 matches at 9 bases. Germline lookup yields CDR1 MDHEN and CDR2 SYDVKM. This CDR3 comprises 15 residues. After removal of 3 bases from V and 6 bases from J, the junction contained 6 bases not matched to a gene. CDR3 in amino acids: CASSFPSGKVNEQFF. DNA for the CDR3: TGTGCCAGCAGTTTCCCTAGCGGGAAGGTCAATGAGCAGTTCTTC.

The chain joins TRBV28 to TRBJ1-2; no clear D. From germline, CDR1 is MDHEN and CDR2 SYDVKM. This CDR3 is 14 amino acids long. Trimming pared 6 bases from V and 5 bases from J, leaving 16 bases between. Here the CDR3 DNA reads TGTGCCAGCAGAGTCACCGGGATCAATTATGGCTACACCTTC. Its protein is CASRVTGINYGYTF.